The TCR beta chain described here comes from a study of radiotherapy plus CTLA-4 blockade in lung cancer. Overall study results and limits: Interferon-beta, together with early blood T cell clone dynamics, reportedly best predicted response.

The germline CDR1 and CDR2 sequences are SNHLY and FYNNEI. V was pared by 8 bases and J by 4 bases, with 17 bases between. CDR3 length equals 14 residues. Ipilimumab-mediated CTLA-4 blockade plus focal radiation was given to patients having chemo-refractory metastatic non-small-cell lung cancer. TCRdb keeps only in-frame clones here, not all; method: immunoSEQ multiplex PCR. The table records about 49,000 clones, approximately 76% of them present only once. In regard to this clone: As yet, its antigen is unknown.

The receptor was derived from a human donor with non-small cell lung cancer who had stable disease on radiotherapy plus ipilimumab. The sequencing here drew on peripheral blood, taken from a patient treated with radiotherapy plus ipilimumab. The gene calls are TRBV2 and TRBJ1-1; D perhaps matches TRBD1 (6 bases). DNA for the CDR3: TGTGCCAGCGGGGAGGGGGGGTTAGGCACTGAAGCTTTCTTT. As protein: CASGEGGLGTEAFF.